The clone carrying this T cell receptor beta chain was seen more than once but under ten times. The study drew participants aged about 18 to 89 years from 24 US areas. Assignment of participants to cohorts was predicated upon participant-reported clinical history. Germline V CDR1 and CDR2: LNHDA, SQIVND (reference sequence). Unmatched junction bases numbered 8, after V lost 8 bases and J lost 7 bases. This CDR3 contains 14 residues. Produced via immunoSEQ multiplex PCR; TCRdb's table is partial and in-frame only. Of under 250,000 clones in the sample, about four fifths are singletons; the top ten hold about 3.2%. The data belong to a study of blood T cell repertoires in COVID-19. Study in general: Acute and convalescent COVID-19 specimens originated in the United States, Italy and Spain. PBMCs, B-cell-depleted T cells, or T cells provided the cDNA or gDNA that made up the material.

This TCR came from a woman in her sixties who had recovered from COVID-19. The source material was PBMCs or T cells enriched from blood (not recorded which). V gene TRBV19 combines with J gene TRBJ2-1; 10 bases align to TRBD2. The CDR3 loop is CASGVAGGLNEQFF. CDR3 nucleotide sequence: TGTGCCAGTGGGGTAGCGGGGGGCCTTAATGAGCAGTTCTTC.